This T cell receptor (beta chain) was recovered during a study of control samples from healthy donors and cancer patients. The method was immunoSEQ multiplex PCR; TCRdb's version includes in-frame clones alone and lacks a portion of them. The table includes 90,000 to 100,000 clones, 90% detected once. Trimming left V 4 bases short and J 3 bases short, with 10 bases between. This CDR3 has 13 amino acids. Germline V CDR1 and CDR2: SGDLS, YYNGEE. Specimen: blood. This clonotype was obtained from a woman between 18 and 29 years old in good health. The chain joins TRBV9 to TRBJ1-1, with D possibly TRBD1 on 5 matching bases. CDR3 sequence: CASSSGVYTEAFF. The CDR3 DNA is TGTGCCAGCAGCTCGGGGGTGTACACTGAAGCTTTCTTT.